The clone carrying this T cell receptor beta chain was seen at least ten times. The junction departs from germline at one end; a sequencing error may be responsible. The sample's time point: newly diagnosed GD, antithyroid drugs for less than 3 months. Researchers made the TCR library from RNA that was extracted from PBMCs. The CDR3 is 13 residues long. CDR1 SGHRS and CDR2 YFSETQ come from the germline V gene. Arm-PCR of CDR3 regions with iRepertoire HTBI primers generated TCR beta libraries. In the source study's methods: Across the samples, identification revealed some 64 TRBV and 15 or so TRBJ segments. From the multiplex PCR reads, TCRdb called clonotypes with MiXCR, one entry per CDR3 protein. The V and J calls were not made by the authors but by TCRdb's processing. The sample has around 450,000 distinct CDR3 sequences, about 17% seen once; the top ten hold approximately 12%. The sample is drawn from a study of regulatory T cells in long-lasting Graves disease.

These same data were also listed under a study on T cells in Graves' hyperthyroidism and ophthalmopathy. This second study notes: Uncontrolled infection, other autoimmune disease, pregnancy or lactation barred patients from enrollment.

The sequences come from peripheral blood mononuclear cells (PBMCs), collected at new diagnosis, from a patient treated with antithyroid drugs. The chain combines TRBV5-1 with TRBJ2-2; D call uncertain. The source of this sequence is a man aged 40-49 years with Graves disease. The CDR3 DNA sequence: TGTGCCAGCAGCTCCGGCACCACCGGGGAGCTGTTTTTT. Translation gives CASSSGTTGELFF.